This paragraph covers one T cell receptor (beta chain) sequence. Its antigen is undetermined. TCRdb's copy holds only in-frame clones and misses some; the assay was immunoSEQ multiplex PCR. The repertoire holds roughly 92,000 clones, with more than 80% as singletons. This record comes from a study of OX40 agonist ivuxolimab in advanced cancers. In the study overall: Treatment of patients was with ivuxolimab, an agonistic anti-OX40 (CD134) antibody. Findings of the study overall: Still undetermined is the antigen specificity of the expanded peripheral T cells.

Germline lookup yields CDR1 MDHEN and CDR2 SYDVKM. V gave up 5 bases and J gave up 8 bases, with 15 bases separating them. The CDR3 extends over 13 amino acids. This chain connects TRBV28 to TRBJ1-2, with a weak D call TRBD1 (5 bases). The material sequenced was CD4+ or CD8+ T cells sorted from blood, taken in a trial of the OX40 agonist ivuxolimab. The clonotype was recovered from an adult with an advanced solid tumor such as melanoma, head and neck, liver or kidney cancer. The CDR3 spells CASSEGPPGGYTF. The CDR3 bases are TGTGCCAGCAGTGAGGGACCACCCGGGGGCTACACCTTC.